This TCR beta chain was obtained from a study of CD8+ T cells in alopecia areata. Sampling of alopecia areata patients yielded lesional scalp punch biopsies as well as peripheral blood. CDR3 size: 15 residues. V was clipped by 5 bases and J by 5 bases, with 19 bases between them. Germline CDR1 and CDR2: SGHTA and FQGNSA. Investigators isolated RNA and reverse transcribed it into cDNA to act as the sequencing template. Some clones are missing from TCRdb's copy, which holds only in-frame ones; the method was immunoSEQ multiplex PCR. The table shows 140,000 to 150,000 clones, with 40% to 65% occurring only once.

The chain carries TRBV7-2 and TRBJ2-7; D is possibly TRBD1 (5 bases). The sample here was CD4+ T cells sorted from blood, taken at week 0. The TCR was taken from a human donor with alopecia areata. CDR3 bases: TGTGCCAGCAGCGAGGACACGCTTAAAGTCCACGAGCAGTACTTC. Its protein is CASSEDTLKVHEQYF. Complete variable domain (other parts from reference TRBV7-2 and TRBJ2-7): GAGVSQSPSNKVTEKGKDVELRCDPISGHTALYWYRQSLGQGLEFLIYFQGNSAPDKSGLPSDRFSAERTGGSVSTLTIQRTQQEDSAVYLCASSEDTLKVHEQYFGPGTRLTVT.